A selection of T cell receptor beta chains follows, all from one sample in a study of T cells in localized non-small cell lung cancer. Method: immunoSEQ multiplex PCR; TCRdb's copy keeps in-frame clones and lacks some. The data show approximately 24,000 clones, with approximately 88% seen just once and more than 20% held by the top ten. This sample comprised peripheral blood, obtained before any cancer treatment. These TCRs come from a man aged 40 to 70 with stage I squamous cell lung carcinoma. CDR3s include the opening cysteine and the closing phenylalanine or tryptophan. A D gene is named only where the DNA matches it firmly. Clone size is given for some rows only: seen once, a few or many times, or a class if the clone is expanded.

TRBV29-1	-	TRBJ2-5	TRBD1	CSVEDLRGPGETQYF
TRBV30	-	TRBJ1-3	-	CAWTYLPNSGNTIYF
TRBV30	-	TRBJ2-3	-	CAWSVLGGNTDTQYF
TRBV29-1	-	TRBJ2-7	-	CSVLRQESSYEQYF
TRBV6-1	-	TRBJ1-2	TRBD1	CASSEGTGDGYTF
TRBV5-6	once	TRBJ1-3	-	CASSLGSIGNTIYF
TRBV18	-	TRBJ2-7	-	CASSPPSDGSSYEQYF
TRBV5-1	-	TRBJ1-4	-	CASSFSSATNEKLFF
TRBV14	once	TRBJ2-3	-	CASSQLADTQYF
TRBV7-9	-	TRBJ1-1	-	CASSLASFSAEAFF
TRBV29-1	-	TRBJ1-1	-	CSVLKWASGGNTEAFF
TRBV5-8	-	TRBJ1-2	-	CASSWGGGSYGYTF
TRBV19	-	TRBJ2-3	TRBD2	CASSIDSRGGPADTQYF
TRBV10-1	-	TRBJ1-6	-	CASSPPGWGVNSPLHF
TRBV15	-	TRBJ2-7	-	CATSRDLEYEQYF
TRBV6-6	once	TRBJ2-7	TRBD1	CASTNSGTGGYEQYF
TRBV5-6	-	TRBJ1-1	-	CASSLNTEAFF
TRBV18	-	TRBJ2-2	-	CASSPVTNTGELFF
TRBV28	-	TRBJ1-4	TRBD1	CASSSEGQGDEKLFF
TRBV7-2	-	TRBJ1-1	-	CASSLVARGNTEAFF
TRBV27	-	TRBJ1-5	-	CASSPRESNQPQHF
TRBV5-1	few	TRBJ2-7	-	CASTVDSSYEQYF
TRBV7-9	-	TRBJ1-2	-	CASSKALEEYGYTF
TRBV6-6	-	TRBJ1-1	-	CASSRPGPNTEAFF
TRBV5-4	-	TRBJ2-4	TRBD1	CASSPDREGAKNIQYF
TRBV10-3	-	TRBJ2-7	-	CAISERRTGDSYEQYF
TRBV7-9	-	TRBJ2-3	TRBD2	CASSFLAGASDTQYF
TRBV4-1	-	TRBJ1-5	-	CASSQDQGNQPQHF